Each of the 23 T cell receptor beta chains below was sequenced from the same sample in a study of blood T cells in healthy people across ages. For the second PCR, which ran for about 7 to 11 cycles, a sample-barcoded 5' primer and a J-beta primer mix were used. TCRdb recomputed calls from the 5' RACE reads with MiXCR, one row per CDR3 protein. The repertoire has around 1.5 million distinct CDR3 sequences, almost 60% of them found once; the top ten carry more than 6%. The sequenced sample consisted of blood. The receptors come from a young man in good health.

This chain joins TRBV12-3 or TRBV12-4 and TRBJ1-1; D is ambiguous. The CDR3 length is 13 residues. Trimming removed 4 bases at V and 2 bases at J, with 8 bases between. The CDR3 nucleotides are TGTGCCAGCAGTTGGAGGGTAAACACTGAAGCTTTCTTT. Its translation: CASSWRVNTEAFF.

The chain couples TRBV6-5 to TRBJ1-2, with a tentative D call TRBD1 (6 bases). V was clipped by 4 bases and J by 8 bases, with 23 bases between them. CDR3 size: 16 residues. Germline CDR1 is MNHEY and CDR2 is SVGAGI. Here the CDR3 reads CASSSLDRDNPDGYTF. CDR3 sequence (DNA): TGTGCCAGCAGTTCACTAGATAGGGACAACCCGGACGGCTACACCTTC.

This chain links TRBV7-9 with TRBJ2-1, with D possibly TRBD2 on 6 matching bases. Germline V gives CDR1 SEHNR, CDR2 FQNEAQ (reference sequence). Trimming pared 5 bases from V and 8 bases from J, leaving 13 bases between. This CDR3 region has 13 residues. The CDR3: CASSGRLVHEQFF. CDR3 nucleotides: TGTGCCAGCAGCGGCCGACTAGTCCATGAGCAGTTCTTC.

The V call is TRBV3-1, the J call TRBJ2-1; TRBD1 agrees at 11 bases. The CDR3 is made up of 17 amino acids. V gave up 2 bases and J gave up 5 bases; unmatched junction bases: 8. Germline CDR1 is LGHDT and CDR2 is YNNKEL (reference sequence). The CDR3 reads CASSQMLPGQGDNEQFF. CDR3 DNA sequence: TGTGCCAGCAGCCAAATGCTACCGGGACAGGGGGACAATGAGCAGTTCTTC.

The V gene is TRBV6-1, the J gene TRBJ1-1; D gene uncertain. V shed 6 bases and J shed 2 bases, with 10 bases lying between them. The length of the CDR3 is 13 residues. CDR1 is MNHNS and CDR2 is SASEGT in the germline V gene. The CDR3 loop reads CASRLGGNTEAFF. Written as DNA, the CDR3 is TGTGCCAGCAGGCTGGGAGGAAACACTGAAGCTTTCTTT.

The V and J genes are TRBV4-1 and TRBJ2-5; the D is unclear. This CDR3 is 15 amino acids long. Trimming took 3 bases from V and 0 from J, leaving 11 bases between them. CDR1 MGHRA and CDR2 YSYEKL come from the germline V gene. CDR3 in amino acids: CASSHAVQNQETQYF. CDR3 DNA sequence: TGCGCCAGCAGCCACGCGGTACAGAACCAAGAGACCCAGTACTTC.

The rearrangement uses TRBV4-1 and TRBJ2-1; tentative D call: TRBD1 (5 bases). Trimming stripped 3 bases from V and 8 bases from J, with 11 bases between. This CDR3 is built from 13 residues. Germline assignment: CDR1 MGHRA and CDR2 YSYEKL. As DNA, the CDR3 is TGCGCCAGCAGCCATATTCAGGGCGATGAGCAGTTCTTC. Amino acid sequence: CASSHIQGDEQFF.

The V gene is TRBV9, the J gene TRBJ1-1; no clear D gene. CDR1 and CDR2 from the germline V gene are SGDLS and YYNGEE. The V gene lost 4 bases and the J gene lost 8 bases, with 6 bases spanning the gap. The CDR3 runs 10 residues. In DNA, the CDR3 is TGTGCCAGCAGCCCGAAAGAAGCTTTCTTT. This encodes CASSPKEAFF. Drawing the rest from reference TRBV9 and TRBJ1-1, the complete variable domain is DSGVTQTPKHLITATGQRVTLRCSPRSGDLSVYWYQQSLDQGLQFLIQYYNGEERAKGNILERFSAQQFPDLHSELNLSSLELGDSALYFCASSPKEAFFGQGTRLTVV.

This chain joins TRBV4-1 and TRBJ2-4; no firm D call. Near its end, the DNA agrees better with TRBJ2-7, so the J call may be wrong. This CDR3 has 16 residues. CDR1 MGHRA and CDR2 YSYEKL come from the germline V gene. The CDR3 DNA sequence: TGCGCCAGCAGCCTGGCCGGCGCTAGGTTCGGGTACGAGCAGTACTTC. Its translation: CASSLAGARFGYEQYF.

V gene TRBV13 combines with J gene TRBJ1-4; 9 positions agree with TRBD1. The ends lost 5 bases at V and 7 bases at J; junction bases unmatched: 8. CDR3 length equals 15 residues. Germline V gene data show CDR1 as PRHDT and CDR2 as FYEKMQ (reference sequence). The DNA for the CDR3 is TGTGCCAGCAGCCCGCGGGACAGGGTTAGTGAAAAACTGTTTTTT. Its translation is CASSPRDRVSEKLFF. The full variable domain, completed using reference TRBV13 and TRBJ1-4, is AAGVIQSPRHLIKEKRETATLKCYPIPRHDTVYWYQQGPGQDPQFLISFYEKMQSDKGSIPDRFSAQQFSDYHSELNMSSLELGDSALYFCASSPRDRVSEKLFFGSGTQLSVL.

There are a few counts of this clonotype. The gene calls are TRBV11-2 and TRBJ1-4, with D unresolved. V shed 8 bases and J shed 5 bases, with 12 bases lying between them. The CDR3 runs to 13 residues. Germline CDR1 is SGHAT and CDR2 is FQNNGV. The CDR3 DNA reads TGTGCCAGCCGTCCGGCCAGCAATGAAAAACTGTTTTTT. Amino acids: CASRPASNEKLFF.

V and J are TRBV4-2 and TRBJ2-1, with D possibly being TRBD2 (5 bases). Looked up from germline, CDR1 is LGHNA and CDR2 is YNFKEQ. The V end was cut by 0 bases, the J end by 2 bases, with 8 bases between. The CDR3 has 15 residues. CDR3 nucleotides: TGTGCCAGCAGCCAAGAACTAGGCCCCTACAATGAGCAGTTCTTC. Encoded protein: CASSQELGPYNEQFF.

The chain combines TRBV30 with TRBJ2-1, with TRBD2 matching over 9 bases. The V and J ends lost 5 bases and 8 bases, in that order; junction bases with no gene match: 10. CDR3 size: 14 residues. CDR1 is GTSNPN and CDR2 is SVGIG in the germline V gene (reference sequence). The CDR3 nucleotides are TGTGCCTGGGGTGAAGCGGGAGGAGGTTATGAGCAGTTCTTC. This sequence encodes CAWGEAGGGYEQFF.

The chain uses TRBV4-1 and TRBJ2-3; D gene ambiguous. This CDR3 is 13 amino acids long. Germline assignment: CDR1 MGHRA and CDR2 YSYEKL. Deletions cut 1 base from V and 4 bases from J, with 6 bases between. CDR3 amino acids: CASSQVKSDTQYF. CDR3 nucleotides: TGCGCCAGCAGCCAAGTCAAGTCAGATACGCAGTATTTT.

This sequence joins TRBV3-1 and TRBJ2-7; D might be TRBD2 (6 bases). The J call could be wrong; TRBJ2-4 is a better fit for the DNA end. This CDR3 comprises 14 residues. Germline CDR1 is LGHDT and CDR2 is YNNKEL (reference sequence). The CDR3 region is CASSRGIPDGIQYF. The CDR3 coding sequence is TGTGCCAGCAGCCGCGGGATCCCCGACGGCATTCAGTACTTC.

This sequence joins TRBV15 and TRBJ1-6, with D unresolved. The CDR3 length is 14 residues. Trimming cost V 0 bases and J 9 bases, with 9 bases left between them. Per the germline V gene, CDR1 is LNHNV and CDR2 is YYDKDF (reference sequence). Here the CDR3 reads CATSRDRNFSPLHF. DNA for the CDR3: TGTGCCACCAGCAGAGATCGGAACTTTTCACCCCTCCACTTT.

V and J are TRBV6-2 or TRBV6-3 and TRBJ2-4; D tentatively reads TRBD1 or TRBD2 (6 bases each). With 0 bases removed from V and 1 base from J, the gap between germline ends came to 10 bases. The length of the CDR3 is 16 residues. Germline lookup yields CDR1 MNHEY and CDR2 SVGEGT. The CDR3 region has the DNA TGTGCCAGCAGTTACTCACAGGGAGGTGCCAAAAACATTCAGTACTTC. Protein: CASSYSQGGAKNIQYF.

The CDR3 DNA follows: TGCGCCAGCAGAAGGCAAACGTCTGATGAGCAGTTCTTC. Residues: CASRRQTSDEQFF. The V gene is TRBV5-1, the J gene TRBJ2-1, with D hard to call. In germline, CDR1 is SGHRS, CDR2 YFSETQ. The CDR3 has 13 residues. The germline V and J ends were trimmed by 5 bases and 8 bases, with 14 bases remaining between them.

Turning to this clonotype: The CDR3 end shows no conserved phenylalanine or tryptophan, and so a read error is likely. The CDR3: CSVEAGTRSGEQYL. In DNA form, the CDR3 reads TGCAGCGTTGAAGCAGGGACGCGCTCCGGCGAGCAGTACCTC. V is TRBV29-1 and J is TRBJ2-5, with D perhaps TRBD1 or TRBD2 (5 bases each). The end of the DNA aligns better with TRBJ2-7, so the J call may be wrong. CDR3 length: 14 residues. The germline gives CDR1 SQVTM, CDR2 ANQGSEA.

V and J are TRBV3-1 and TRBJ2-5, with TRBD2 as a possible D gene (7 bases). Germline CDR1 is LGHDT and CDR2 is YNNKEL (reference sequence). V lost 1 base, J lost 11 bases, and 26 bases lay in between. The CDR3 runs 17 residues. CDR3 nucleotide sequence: TGTGCCAGCAGCCAAGGGGGGCTAGCGGTTCGGTATGGTGAGCAGTACTTC. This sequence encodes CASSQGGLAVRYGEQYF.

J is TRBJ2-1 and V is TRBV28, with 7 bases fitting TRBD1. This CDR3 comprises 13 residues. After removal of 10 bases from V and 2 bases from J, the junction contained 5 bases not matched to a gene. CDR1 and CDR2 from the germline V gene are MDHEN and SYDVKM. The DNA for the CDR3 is TGTGCCATTACGGACAGGCCCTACAATGAGCAGTTCTTC. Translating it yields CAITDRPYNEQFF.

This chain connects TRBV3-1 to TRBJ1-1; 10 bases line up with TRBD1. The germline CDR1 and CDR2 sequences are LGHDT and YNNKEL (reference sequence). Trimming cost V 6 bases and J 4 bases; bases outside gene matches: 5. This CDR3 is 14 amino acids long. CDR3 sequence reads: CASRTGGEGTEAFF. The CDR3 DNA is TGTGCCAGCAGGACAGGGGGCGAGGGCACTGAAGCTTTCTTT.

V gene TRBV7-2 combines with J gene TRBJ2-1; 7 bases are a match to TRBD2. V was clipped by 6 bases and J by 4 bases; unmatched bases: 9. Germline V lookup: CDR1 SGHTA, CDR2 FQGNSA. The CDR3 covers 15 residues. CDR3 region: CASRGVGRGYNEQFF. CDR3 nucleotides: TGTGCCAGCAGAGGGGTTGGGAGGGGATACAATGAGCAGTTCTTC.